This T cell receptor (beta chain) originates from a study of Graves' ophthalmopathy and Graves' hyperthyroidism. Study-level background: The study drew peripheral blood at initial diagnosis, before any treatment.

The V end lost 6 bases, the J end lost 0 bases, and 18 bases lay between the germline ends. The length of the CDR3 is 16 residues. Per germline, CDR1 MNHEY and CDR2 SMNVEV (reference sequence). Overall study results and limits: For separating ophthalmopathy from stable hyperthyroidism, a 13-signature model gave 85% to 90% sensitivity and around 80% specificity. With a specificity of just over 72% and a sensitivity of 60% to 71%, the model predicted ophthalmopathy progression.

For donors with ophthalmopathy, the disease showed moderate-to-severe activity, reached CAS ≥3 and NOSPECS ≥4, and had lasted under 3 months. This clonotype has a count of ten or more. Its specificity is unknown. TCR beta CDR3 amplification used RNA transcripts. HTBI primers served in a first-round RT-PCR, which a second-round multiplex PCR followed. TCRdb processed the multiplex PCR reads anew with MiXCR; each CDR3 protein has one entry. Of around 470,000 distinct CDR3 sequences in the sample, over 13% were seen once. The J gene is TRBJ2-7, the V gene TRBV27; D possibly corresponds to TRBD2 (7 bases). Material for sequencing was blood. This TCR derives from a woman younger than 45 with Graves' ophthalmopathy. The CDR3 DNA reads TGTGCCAGCAGAAGGGGGGGAGGATTTAACTCCTACGAGCAGTACTTC. It yields the protein CASRRGGGFNSYEQYF.